The 31 T cell receptor beta chains listed next were all sequenced from one sample in a study of T cells after yellow fever vaccination (dated 2019 in TCRdb). The treatment or condition tag for this specimen amounts to: live attenuated yellow fever vaccine strain. The receptor library was made with 5' RACE. The sequencer was an Illumina HiSeq 2500. TCRdb handled the public reads itself, with Q25 trimming in fastp and clone calling in MiXCR, and kept productive beta chains. Every CDR3 protein is listed once, alongside the most common genes and DNA of its rows. The sample profile shows approximately 550,000 distinct CDR3 sequences; 15% to 20% of them were found once. Roughly an eighth of the sample belongs to the ten largest clones. The sequences come from PBMCs, collected 15 days after the yellow fever booster vaccination. These receptors all come from a young man who received the YFV17D yellow fever vaccine.

This clonotype was seen only once. The V gene is TRBV5-4, the J gene TRBJ2-3; D may be TRBD2 (5 bases). In germline, CDR1 is SGHNT, CDR2 YYREEE (reference sequence). The CDR3 totals 15 residues. V lost 4 bases and J lost 2, with 14 bases in between. The CDR3 DNA sequence: TGTGCCAGCAGCCCCCCGGGGAGCAACACAGATACGCAGTATTTT. This encodes CASSPPGSNTDTQYF.

The J gene is TRBJ2-1, the V gene TRBV4-3; 12 bases are a match to TRBD2. The CDR3 covers 16 residues. V was pared by 0 bases and J by 8 bases, with 5 bases of the junction left unmatched. Germline values: CDR1 LGHNA, CDR2 YSLEER. CDR3 region: CASSQDAGLAGYEQFF. The CDR3 DNA follows: TGCGCCAGCAGCCAAGATGCGGGACTAGCGGGCTATGAGCAGTTCTTC.

The CDR3 spells CASSSGTRGTDTQYF. In nucleotides, the CDR3 is TGCGCCAGCAGCTCCGGAACCCGAGGCACAGATACGCAGTATTTT. The V gene is TRBV5-1, the J gene TRBJ2-3; D unclear. Per the germline V gene, CDR1 is SGHRS and CDR2 is YFSETQ. The CDR3 runs to 15 residues. V lost 3 bases to trimming and J lost 1 base, with 12 bases between them.

The genes are TRBV20-1 and TRBJ2-5; 11 bases line up with TRBD2. The trim removed 1 base at V and 5 bases at J, leaving 9 bases unmatched. The CDR3 is 16 residues long. Per germline, CDR1 DFQATT and CDR2 SNEGSKA (reference sequence). The CDR3 region has the DNA TGCAGTGCTAGAGTTGATAGCGGGAGGGCGGGGGAGACCCAGTACTTC. This gives the protein CSARVDSGRAGETQYF.

This clonotype was counted only a few times. The CDR3 coding sequence is TGTGCCAGCAGCTTACCCGGGAGTTTTGAGCAGTTCTTC. It codes for CASSLPGSFEQFF. This sequence joins TRBV7-9 and TRBJ2-1; maybe TRBD2 (6 bases). The CDR3 totals 13 residues. V gave up 2 bases and J gave up 9 bases, with 11 bases separating them. Per the germline V gene, CDR1 is SEHNR and CDR2 is FQNEAQ (reference sequence).

This clonotype was recorded only once. The V call is TRBV7-2, the J call TRBJ1-1; D not certain. This CDR3 region has 14 residues. In germline, CDR1 is SGHTA, CDR2 FQGNSA. Trimming shortened V by 3 bases and J by 5 bases, and 13 bases separated the two germline ends. The CDR3 DNA follows: TGTGCCAGCAGCTTCAGAGGTTCTGGGACTGAAGCTTTCTTT. Amino acid sequence: CASSFRGSGTEAFF.

This clonotype has just a few counts. V gene TRBV28 combines with J gene TRBJ2-7; tentative D call: TRBD2 (6 bases). Trimming stripped 2 bases from V and 10 bases from J, with 15 bases between. This CDR3 is 13 amino acids long. CDR1 is MDHEN and CDR2 is SYDVKM in the germline V gene. CDR3 sequence: CASSLGGTLGQYF. CDR3 DNA sequence: TGTGCCAGCAGTTTAGGGGGGACGCTGGGACAGTACTTC.

This clonotype appeared a few times. The chain combines TRBV20-1 with TRBJ1-2; D unresolved. CDR3 length equals 12 residues. Germline CDR1 is DFQATT and CDR2 is SNEGSKA (reference sequence). Trimming took off 6 bases at V and 0 bases at J, with 8 bases between the two ends. The CDR3, as DNA: TGCAGTGCCCGGACGGCTAACTATGGCTACACCTTC. As protein: CSARTANYGYTF.

This clonotype was seen more than once but under ten times. This chain uses TRBV5-1 with TRBJ2-7; the D gene is possibly TRBD1 (6 bases). The CDR3 totals 13 residues. Germline CDR1 reads SGHRS; CDR2 reads YFSETQ. The V end was cut by 3 bases, the J end by 4 bases, with 11 bases between. CDR3 DNA: TGCGCCAGCAGCTCGGGACATTTATACGAGCAGTACTTC. It specifies CASSSGHLYEQYF.

This clonotype was detected only a few times. The chain is built from TRBV9 and TRBJ2-7; D possibly matches TRBD1 or TRBD2 (5 bases each). The germline V gene encodes CDR1 SGDLS and CDR2 YYNGEE. The V end was cut by 3 bases, the J end by 3 bases, with 16 bases between. The CDR3 extends over 15 amino acids. In nucleotides, the CDR3 is TGTGCCAGCAGCGAGCAGTCCGGGGCAGGCTACGAGCAGTACTTC. This sequence encodes CASSEQSGAGYEQYF.

The chain uses TRBV4-3 and TRBJ1-4; D gene ambiguous. The V and J ends lost 0 bases and 8 bases respectively, with 10 bases between them. Looked up from germline, CDR1 is LGHNA and CDR2 is YSLEER. The length of the CDR3 is 14 residues. CDR3 residues: CASSQDRLREKLFF. In nucleotides, the CDR3 is TGCGCCAGCAGCCAAGATAGGCTTCGGGAAAAACTGTTTTTT.

The chain has TRBV5-4 and TRBJ2-3; D is possibly TRBD2 (5 bases). The CDR3 sequence is 15 residues long. Per germline, CDR1 SGHNT and CDR2 YYREEE (reference sequence). V was shortened by 4 bases and J by 2 bases, with 14 bases between the two germline ends. CDR3 amino acids: CASSLFERLTDTQYF. The CDR3 coding sequence is TGTGCCAGCAGCCTCTTCGAGCGGCTCACAGATACGCAGTATTTT.

The CDR3 reads CSARGQGTYEQYF. CDR3 sequence (DNA): TGCAGTGCGCGGGGACAGGGAACTTACGAGCAGTACTTC. V gene TRBV20-1 combines with J gene TRBJ2-7; 9 bases match TRBD1. The CDR3 runs 13 residues. The ends lost 6 bases at V and 4 bases at J; junction bases unmatched: 7. The germline CDR1 and CDR2 sequences are DFQATT and SNEGSKA (reference sequence).

This clonotype was counted a few times. The rearrangement uses TRBV20-1 and TRBJ2-5; 8 bases are shared with TRBD2. CDR3 length equals 13 residues. V trimming: 5 bases; J trimming: 5 bases; junction bases outside the gene matches: 7. Germline V gene sequence: CDR1 DFQATT, CDR2 SNEGSKA (reference sequence). This CDR3 reads CSASGGTIETQYF. The CDR3 DNA sequence: TGCAGTGCTTCGGGGGGGACTATCGAGACCCAGTACTTC.

This chain uses TRBV12-3 or TRBV12-4 with TRBJ1-1, with TRBD1 as a possible D gene (6 bases). V lost 0 bases, J lost 4 bases, and 18 bases lay in between. This CDR3 contains 17 residues. The CDR3 sequence is CASSLAYRAPTLTEAFF. The CDR3 bases are TGTGCCAGCAGTTTAGCGTACAGGGCACCGACCCTCACTGAAGCTTTCTTT.

This chain uses TRBV7-2 with TRBJ2-7; the D gene could be TRBD1 or TRBD2 (5 bases each). The CDR3 is made up of 13 amino acids. Germline CDR1 reads SGHTA; CDR2 reads FQGNSA. With 3 bases removed from V and 2 bases from J, the gap between germline ends came to 8 bases. CDR3 nucleotide sequence: TGTGCCAGCAGCTTGGGGGAGCCCTACGAGCAGTACTTC. Translating it yields CASSLGEPYEQYF.

The V and J genes are TRBV29-1 and TRBJ2-1, with a weak D call TRBD2 (6 bases). Germline assignment: CDR1 SQVTM and CDR2 ANQGSEA. The CDR3 extends over 20 amino acids. V was trimmed by 3 bases and J by 5 bases, leaving 32 bases between them. The CDR3, as DNA: TGCAGCGTTGATGTTTCGGTTTGGGGACTTATAGGTCCGAGGAACAATGAGCAGTTCTTC. This encodes CSVDVSVWGLIGPRNNEQFF.

This clonotype was observed a few times. This chain joins TRBV6-2 or TRBV6-3 and TRBJ2-7, with D possibly matching TRBD2 (7 bases). CDR3 length equals 14 residues. Trimming left V 6 bases short and J 3 bases short, with 15 bases between. Germline-derived CDR1 and CDR2 are MNHEY and SVGEGT. CDR3 sequence (DNA): TGTGCCAGCAGCTGGCACAGGGAGGGCTACGAGCAGTACTTC. Its protein is CASSWHREGYEQYF.

V gene TRBV4-3 combines with J gene TRBJ2-5; the match to TRBD2 covers 11 bases. The germline CDR1 and CDR2 sequences are LGHNA and YSLEER. The CDR3 is 15 amino acids. The ends lost 0 bases at V and 4 bases at J; junction bases unmatched: 1. The CDR3 is CASSQEGTSGETQYF. The CDR3 DNA reads TGCGCCAGCAGCCAAGAGGGGACTAGCGGAGAGACCCAGTACTTC.

In its sample, this clonotype was seen a few times. The chain is built from TRBV15 and TRBJ1-6; no definite D call. Trimming left V 0 bases short and J 7 bases short, with 10 bases between. This CDR3 has 15 residues. Germline V CDR1 and CDR2: LNHNV, YYDKDF (reference sequence). The CDR3 nucleotides read TGTGCCACCAGCAGAGATCTTACGCTGAATTCACCCCTCCACTTT. Translation: CATSRDLTLNSPLHF. Full variable domain (outside the CDR3, taken from reference TRBV15 and TRBJ1-6): DAMVIQNPRYQVTQFGKPVTLSCSQTLNHNVMYWYQQKSSQAPKLLFHYYDKDFNNEADTPDNFQSRRPNTSFCFLDIRSPGLGDTAMYLCATSRDLTLNSPLHFGNGTRLTVT.

This sequence joins TRBV5-4 and TRBJ2-3; D assignment may be TRBD1 or TRBD2 (5 bases each). The CDR3 runs 14 residues. Germline CDR1 reads SGHNT; CDR2 reads YYREEE (reference sequence). Trimming cost V 5 bases and J 3 bases, with 13 bases left between them. CDR3 amino acids: CASRPHGGTDTQYF. CDR3 bases: TGTGCCAGCAGACCACATGGGGGTACAGATACGCAGTATTTT. The full variable domain, its missing parts supplied by reference TRBV5-4 and TRBJ2-3, is ETGVTQSPTHLIKTRGQQVTLRCSSQSGHNTVSWYQQALGQGPQFIFQYYREEENGRGNFPPRFSGLQFPNYSSELNVNALELDDSALYLCASRPHGGTDTQYFGPGTRLTVL.

This clonotype was detected only a few times. The rearrangement uses TRBV29-1 and TRBJ2-2; 10 bases are shared with TRBD2. Per the germline V gene, CDR1 is SQVTM and CDR2 is ANQGSEA. V lost 4 bases and J lost 8; bases outside the gene matches: 10. The CDR3 loop spans 15 amino acids. This chain's CDR3 is CSVGPSGRPQGELFF. CDR3 DNA sequence: TGCAGCGTTGGTCCTAGCGGGAGACCGCAGGGGGAGCTGTTTTTT.

This clonotype was seen a handful of times. V usage is TRBV5-1 and J usage is TRBJ2-2; the match to TRBD2 covers 7 bases. This CDR3 comprises 16 residues. V was pared by 0 bases and J by 7 bases, with 9 bases of the junction left unmatched. The germline gives CDR1 SGHRS, CDR2 YFSETQ. This CDR3 is CASSLAPREKNGELFF. In nucleotides, the CDR3 is TGCGCCAGCAGCTTGGCCCCGCGGGAGAAGAACGGGGAGCTGTTTTTT.

The rearrangement links TRBV20-1 to TRBJ2-1; TRBD2 is a possible D gene (6 bases). CDR1 is DFQATT and CDR2 is SNEGSKA in the germline V gene (reference sequence). This CDR3 comprises 19 residues. Between the trimmed V and J ends, which lost 0 bases and 4 bases, there was a span of 25 bases. The CDR3 DNA is TGCAGTGCTAGAGATCGGGACCTCGCTTTGGGGGGTATATACAATGAGCAGTTCTTC. Residues: CSARDRDLALGGIYNEQFF.

This clonotype has a handful of counts. The chain links TRBV5-1 to TRBJ2-1; a possible D gene is TRBD2 (6 bases). The CDR3 has 15 amino acids. Germline CDR1 and CDR2: SGHRS and YFSETQ. V shed 0 bases and J shed 8 bases, with 15 bases lying between them. The CDR3 is CASSLDGGSVDEQFF. CDR3 nucleotides: TGCGCCAGCAGCTTGGATGGAGGGTCGGTGGATGAGCAGTTCTTC.

The rearrangement uses TRBV20-1 and TRBJ2-6; the D is unclear. The CDR3 sequence is 14 residues long. Trimming took 6 bases from V and 1 from J, leaving 10 bases between them. Per germline, CDR1 DFQATT and CDR2 SNEGSKA (reference sequence). The CDR3: CSAIVQSGANVLTF. For the CDR3, the DNA is TGCAGTGCCATCGTCCAGTCTGGGGCCAACGTCCTGACTTTC.

This clonotype turned up a few times. The rearrangement links TRBV12-3 or TRBV12-4 to TRBJ2-1, with D possibly TRBD2 on 5 matching bases. V lost 5 bases and J 13 bases, leaving 18 bases between the germline ends. This CDR3 region has 13 residues. CDR3 in amino acids: CASSLKDSQPQFF. The CDR3, as DNA: TGTGCCAGCAGTCTAAAGGACTCTCAGCCTCAGTTCTTC.

This clonotype turned up a few times. V usage is TRBV28 and J usage is TRBJ2-1, with 11 bases identical to TRBD2. J gave up 14 bases and V 5 bases, and 5 bases lay outside the gene matches. Germline V lookup: CDR1 MDHEN, CDR2 SYDVKM. The CDR3 spans 12 residues. The DNA for the CDR3 is TGTGCCAGCAGTCTTAGACTAGCGGGAAAGTTCTTC. Protein sequence: CASSLRLAGKFF.

This clonotype was seen more than once but under ten times. The chain has TRBV29-1 and TRBJ2-3; D is unclear. The germline V gene has CDR1 SQVTM and CDR2 ANQGSEA. The CDR3 totals 13 residues. V was shortened by 4 bases and J by 3 bases, with 11 bases between the two germline ends. As DNA, the CDR3 is TGCAGCGTTGTATCGGGCATAACAGATACGCAGTATTTT. This translates into CSVVSGITDTQYF.

This chain connects TRBV28 to TRBJ1-5; TRBD1 aligns across 11 bases. Germline CDR1 is MDHEN and CDR2 is SYDVKM. J was trimmed by 5 bases and V by 5 bases; bases with no gene match: 5. The CDR3 runs 15 residues. The CDR3 DNA sequence: TGTGCCAGCAGTCCAACGGGACAGGGGGATCAGCCCCAGCATTTT. Protein: CASSPTGQGDQPQHF.

The genes are TRBV5-1 and TRBJ2-5; 8 bases map to TRBD2. CDR1 SGHRS and CDR2 YFSETQ come from the germline V gene. V was clipped by 0 bases and J by 2 bases; unmatched bases: 6. The CDR3 is 16 residues long. CDR3 nucleotides: TGCGCCAGCAGCTTGGCCCTTGGGACTAGGCAAGAGACCCAGTACTTC. Amino acids: CASSLALGTRQETQYF.